A selection of T cell receptor beta chains follows, all from one sample in a study of OX40 agonist ivuxolimab in advanced cancers. Method: immunoSEQ multiplex PCR; TCRdb's copy keeps in-frame clones and lacks some. In the table there are tens of thousands of clones, 82% of which are singletons. The sample was CD4+ or CD8+ T cells sorted from blood, taken in a trial of the OX40 agonist ivuxolimab. Receptor source: an adult with an advanced solid tumor such as melanoma, head and neck, liver or kidney cancer. The CDR3 runs from the conserved cysteine through the conserved F or W. The order of the fields is CDR3 protein, V gene.

CASTLLGTDTQYF,TRBV2
CASSSAPSPGNTIYF,TRBV7-7
CSVARGGANEKLFF,TRBV29-1
CASSLRQGNSPLHF,TRBV27
CASSLGGGGGNQPQHF,TRBV5-1
CASSLRQGASLNTEAFF,TRBV5-1
CASSPFTTGKTEAFF,TRBV19
CASSHLGTEAFF,TRBV27
CASSSVNLNYGYTF,TRBV28
CASSLEGRPNYGYTF,TRBV5-1
CASSGTGMPNYGYTF,TRBV2
CASRPGQMNTEAFF,TRBV11-2
CASSLAARGAEAFF,TRBV11-3
CASSVASGNAGELFF,TRBV2
CASRTSGSNEQFF,TRBV2
CASSQRTGIYGYTF,TRBV6-5
CASSRDRGRETQYF,TRBV6-1
CASSTGYTGELFF,TRBV19
CASRIITSGGYNEQFF,TRBV19
CASSPTSGGSYEQYF,TRBV7-2
CASSGTGETQYF,TRBV6-1
CASSLLATSFNQPQHF,TRBV28
CASRLLGTGELFF,TRBV2
CASSAGLAGANTGELFF,TRBV5-1
CASSPGLGGGGTEAFF,TRBV18
CSSISFEAFF,TRBV20-1
CASSPRLAGGGNEQFF,TRBV11-2
CSASREDTQYF,TRBV20-1
CASSLDAGNYNEQFF,TRBV5-4
CASSEEWRQFRGQPQHF,TRBV2